The clone carrying this T cell receptor beta chain has only a few counts. The data stem from a study of blood T cells in healthy people across ages. This CDR3 is built from 15 residues. CDR1 and CDR2 from the germline V gene are MDHEN and SYDVKM. A sample-barcoded 5' primer and a J-beta primer mix were used in a second PCR of roughly 6 to 11 cycles. One entry per CDR3 protein results from TCRdb running MiXCR on the 5' RACE reads. The table has nearly 800,000 distinct CDR3 sequences, roughly 25% seen once. These data were also reused for a study on T cells of mothers and their children. That work contributes: Thymic selection molds TCR recombination output in much the same way for related pairs as for unrelated pairs.

The rearrangement uses TRBV28 and TRBJ2-5; 9 bases map to TRBD1. The assigned J gene may be wrong: the sequence end matches TRBJ2-7 better. The sample taken for sequencing was blood. The TCR originated in a boy between 10 and 17 years old in good health. This CDR3 is CASSTPRTGAYEQYF. The CDR3 DNA is TGTGCCAGCAGCACACCTCGGACAGGGGCCTACGAGCAGTACTTC.